The next 18 T cell receptor beta chains were all read from a single sample in a study of T cell repertoires in cytomegalovirus infection. Their specific antigens are unknown. Using its own MiXCR run on the reads, TCRdb lists one record per CDR3 protein. The sample includes around 430,000 distinct CDR3 sequences, approximately 40% of them seen just once. The sequenced sample was cultured PBMCs, obtained from culture after CMV antigen stimulation. The receptor set was obtained from a human donor in good health (CMV status not recorded). Some clones in this sample may be carry-over from other donors' samples.

Only a few counts were recorded for this clonotype. V and J are TRBV7-2 and TRBJ2-3, with D hard to call. Per the germline V gene, CDR1 is SGHTA and CDR2 is FQGNSA. The length of the CDR3 is 17 residues. Trimming stripped 1 base from V and 0 bases from J, with 14 bases between. This chain's CDR3 is CASSLGWVGPSTDTQYF. In nucleotides, the CDR3 is TGTGCCAGCAGCTTAGGGTGGGTTGGACCTAGCACAGATACGCAGTATTTT.

This clonotype was seen a handful of times. V gene TRBV10-2 combines with J gene TRBJ2-5, with 8 bases fitting TRBD2. Per germline, CDR1 WSHSY and CDR2 SAAADI. The CDR3 length is 15 residues. J gave up 2 bases and V 6 bases, and 8 bases lay outside the gene matches. CDR3 protein: CASSGGALIQETQYF. In DNA form, the CDR3 reads TGCGCCAGCAGCGGGGGGGCCCTAATTCAAGAGACCCAGTACTTC.

The chain employs TRBV24-1 and TRBJ2-1; 7 bases are a match to TRBD1. The CDR3 consists of 14 residues. Germline trimming cut 3 bases from V and 6 bases from J; bases unmatched to any gene: 4. Germline values: CDR1 KGHDR, CDR2 SFDVKD. Here the CDR3 reads CATSDGTEPNEQFF. Here the CDR3 DNA reads TGTGCCACCAGTGATGGGACAGAACCCAATGAGCAGTTCTTC.

This clonotype was detected only a few times. The chain is built from TRBV7-2 and TRBJ1-5; D remains ambiguous. Germline V lookup: CDR1 SGHTA, CDR2 FQGNSA. The CDR3 loop spans 15 amino acids. V lost 1 base and J lost 5, with 12 bases in between. As DNA, the CDR3 is TGTGCCAGCAGCTTAGTTCTGGGTCCAGATCAGCCCCAGCATTTT. As protein: CASSLVLGPDQPQHF.

This clonotype was observed a few times. The chain couples TRBV7-6 to TRBJ1-3; no firm D call. Trimming shortened V by 3 bases and J by 0 bases, and 9 bases separated the two germline ends. CDR1 SGHVS and CDR2 FNYEAQ come from the germline V gene. CDR3 length: 15 amino acids. The chain's CDR3 is CASSFDLLSGNTIYF. The DNA for the CDR3 is TGTGCCAGCAGCTTCGATTTACTCTCTGGAAACACCATATATTTT. Filled out from reference TRBV7-6 and TRBJ1-3, the complete variable domain reads GAGVSQSPRYKVTKRGQDVALRCDPISGHVSLYWYRQALGQGPEFLTYFNYEAQQDKSGLPNDRFSAERPEGSISTLTIQRTEQRDSAMYRCASSFDLLSGNTIYFGEGSWLTVV.

The V call is TRBV12-3 or TRBV12-4, the J call TRBJ1-5; possible D gene TRBD1, 5 bases. The CDR3 is made up of 13 amino acids. V lost 7 bases, J lost 7 bases, and 14 bases lay in between. The CDR3, as DNA: TGTGCCAGCAACCTTCGCTGGGGGCAGCCCCAGCATTTT. Its protein is CASNLRWGQPQHF.

This sequence joins TRBV11-1 and TRBJ2-1; TRBD2 aligns across 13 bases. CDR3 length: 17 residues. Germline CDR1 SGHAT, CDR2 FQDESV (reference sequence). Trimming at V came to 0 bases and at J to 9 bases, leaving 8 bases not matched to a gene. The CDR3 DNA reads as TGTGCCAGCAGCTTAGCCCGACTAGCGGGGGGCCGGAGTGAGCAGTTCTTC. Its translation: CASSLARLAGGRSEQFF.

The chain has TRBV5-1 and TRBJ2-2, with TRBD2 as a possible D gene (6 bases). Germline CDR1 is SGHRS and CDR2 is YFSETQ. V shed 2 bases and J shed 1 base, with 9 bases lying between them. The CDR3 has 15 amino acids. CDR3 region: CASSFGGMNTGELFF. The CDR3 DNA follows: TGCGCCAGCAGCTTTGGCGGGATGAACACCGGGGAGCTGTTTTTT.

This clonotype appeared a single time. The chain carries TRBV10-3 and TRBJ2-3; the match to TRBD2 covers 10 bases. The germline V gene encodes CDR1 ENHRY and CDR2 SYGVKD. This CDR3 is 16 amino acids long. Germline trimming cut 5 bases from V and 11 bases from J; bases unmatched to any gene: 16. The chain's CDR3 is CAISTPRTSGFHKQYF. In DNA form, the CDR3 reads TGTGCCATCAGTACCCCGCGGACTAGCGGATTTCATAAGCAGTATTTT.

This clonotype was observed a few times. The DNA of the CDR3 is TGTGCCAGCAGATCCACAGGGGTGAACACTGAAGCTTTCTTT. It codes for CASRSTGVNTEAFF. V and J are TRBV7-8 and TRBJ1-1, with 7 positions matching TRBD1. CDR3 length: 14 residues. Germline V gives CDR1 SGHVS, CDR2 FQNEAQ. Trimming at V came to 6 bases and at J to 0 bases, leaving 4 bases not matched to a gene.

The V and J genes are TRBV7-2 and TRBJ2-3; D is tentatively TRBD1 or TRBD2 (5 bases each). Germline values: CDR1 SGHTA, CDR2 FQGNSA. This CDR3 has 15 residues. Trimming cost V 2 bases and J 6 bases, with 15 bases left between them. The CDR3: CASSLIGGTSDTQYF. CDR3 bases: TGTGCCAGCAGCTTAATTGGGGGAACGTCGGATACGCAGTATTTT. Full variable domain (remainder filled in from reference TRBV7-2 and TRBJ2-3): GAGVSQSPSNKVTEKGKDVELRCDPISGHTALYWYRQSLGQGLEFLIYFQGNSAPDKSGLPSDRFSAERTGGSVSTLTIQRTQQEDSAVYLCASSLIGGTSDTQYFGPGTRLTVL.

The chain employs TRBV12-3 or TRBV12-4 and TRBJ1-4; D possibly corresponds to TRBD1 (5 bases). The germline V and J ends were trimmed by 7 bases and 0 bases, with 9 bases remaining between them. This CDR3 comprises 14 residues. The CDR3 nucleotides read TGTGCCAGCACCCCAGGGACAACTAATGAAAAACTGTTTTTT. Protein: CASTPGTTNEKLFF.

The chain recombines TRBV5-4 with TRBJ2-7, with D possibly being TRBD2 (5 bases). The CDR3 length is 12 residues. The germline V and J ends were trimmed by 4 bases and 3 bases, with 8 bases remaining between them. Germline lookup yields CDR1 SGHNT and CDR2 YYREEE (reference sequence). In DNA, the CDR3 is TGTGCCAGCAGCCATGAGGGCTACGAGCAGTACTTC. It is translated as CASSHEGYEQYF.

The J gene is TRBJ2-1, the V gene TRBV2; D remains ambiguous. The ends were cut back, 6 bases at V and 2 bases at J, with 8 bases in the middle. The CDR3 runs 13 residues. The germline gives CDR1 SNHLY, CDR2 FYNNEI. The CDR3 protein is CASRVSAYNEQFF. DNA for the CDR3: TGTGCCAGCAGAGTCTCCGCCTACAATGAGCAGTTCTTC.

The chain has TRBV7-7 and TRBJ2-2; TRBD2 might be the D (7 bases). Trimming cost V 5 bases and J 0 bases, with 13 bases left between them. This CDR3 has 16 residues. Germline CDR1 SSHAT, CDR2 FNYEAQ (reference sequence). The CDR3 bases are TGTGCCAGCAGCGAGGGGGGGACATCGAACACCGGGGAGCTGTTTTTT. This translates into CASSEGGTSNTGELFF.

This clonotype was seen a few times. V and J are TRBV7-6 and TRBJ1-4, with unresolved D. Trimming shortened V by 6 bases and J by 6 bases, and 14 bases separated the two germline ends. The CDR3 has 14 amino acids. Germline V lookup: CDR1 SGHVS, CDR2 FNYEAQ. The CDR3 loop is CASSPPYGDEKLFF. The DNA for the CDR3 is TGTGCCAGCAGTCCACCGTATGGGGATGAAAAACTGTTTTTT.

This chain joins TRBV7-2 and TRBJ1-2; tentative D call: TRBD1 (6 bases). CDR3 length: 15 residues. The V end was cut by 2 bases, the J end by 1 base, with 11 bases between. The germline V gene encodes CDR1 SGHTA and CDR2 FQGNSA. The CDR3 DNA follows: TGTGCCAGCAGCTTAAACCGAGGGGGTAACTATGGCTACACCTTC. Translation: CASSLNRGGNYGYTF.

There are a few counts of this clonotype. This sequence joins TRBV6-7 and TRBJ2-7; 13 bases agree with TRBD2. TRBV6-7 is noted as an ORF with a role that remains uncertain. The CDR3 totals 16 residues. J was trimmed by 4 bases and V by 6 bases; bases with no gene match: 9. The chain's CDR3 is CASRLLAGGRTYEQYF. The CDR3 DNA follows: TGTGCCAGCAGACTACTAGCGGGAGGGAGGACGTACGAGCAGTACTTC.